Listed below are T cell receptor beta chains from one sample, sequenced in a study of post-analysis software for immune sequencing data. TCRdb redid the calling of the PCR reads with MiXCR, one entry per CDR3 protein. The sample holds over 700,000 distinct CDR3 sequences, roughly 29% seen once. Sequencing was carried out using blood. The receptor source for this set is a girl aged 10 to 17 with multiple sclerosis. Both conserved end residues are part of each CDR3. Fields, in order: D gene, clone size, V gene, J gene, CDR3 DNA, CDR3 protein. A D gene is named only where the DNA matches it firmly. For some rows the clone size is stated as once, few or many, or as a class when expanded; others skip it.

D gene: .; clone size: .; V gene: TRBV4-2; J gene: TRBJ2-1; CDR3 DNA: TGTGCCGGCAGCCAAGATCGGCTAGCGAACAATGAGCAGTTCTTC; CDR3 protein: CAGSQDRLANNEQFF
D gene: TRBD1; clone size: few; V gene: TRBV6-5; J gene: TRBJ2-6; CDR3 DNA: TGTGCCAGCAGTTTACAGGGGGTAGGGGCGCCTGGGGCCAACGTCCTGACTTTC; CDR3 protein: CASSLQGVGAPGANVLTF
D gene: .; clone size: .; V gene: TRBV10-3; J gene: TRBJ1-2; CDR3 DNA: TGTGCCATCAGTGACAGTGGCTATGGCTACACCTTC; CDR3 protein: CAISDSGYGYTF
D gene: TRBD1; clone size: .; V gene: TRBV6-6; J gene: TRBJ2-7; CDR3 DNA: TGTGCCAGCAGTTACTACTACGGACAGGGGGGTTACGAGCAGTACTTC; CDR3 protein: CASSYYYGQGGYEQYF
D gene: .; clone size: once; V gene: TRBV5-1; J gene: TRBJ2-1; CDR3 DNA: TGCGCCAGCAGCTTGGGACCCACAGGGACTAACAATGAGCAGTTCTTC; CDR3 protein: CASSLGPTGTNNEQFF
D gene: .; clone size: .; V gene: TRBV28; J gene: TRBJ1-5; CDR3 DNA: TGTGCCAGCAGTTTAAGGGTGGAGTTAGATCAGCCCCAGCATTTT; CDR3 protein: CASSLRVELDQPQHF
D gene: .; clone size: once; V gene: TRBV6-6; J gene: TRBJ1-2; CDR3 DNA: TGTGCCAGCAGCCCGGGAGGGGTGGCGGCCCGTTATGGCTACACCTTC; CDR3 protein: CASSPGGVAARYGYTF
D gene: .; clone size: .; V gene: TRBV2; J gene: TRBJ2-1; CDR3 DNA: TGTGCCAGCAGTGACCTACAGCGGTGGAGCTCCTACAATGAGCAGTTCTTC; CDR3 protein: CASSDLQRWSSYNEQFF
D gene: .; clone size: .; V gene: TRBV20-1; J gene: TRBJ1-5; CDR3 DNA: TGCAGTGCTAGACTATCCGGGACACCTTGGCTTACCCAGCATTTT; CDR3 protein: CSARLSGTPWLTQHF
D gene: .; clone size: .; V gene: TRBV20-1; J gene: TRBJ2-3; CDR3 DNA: TGCAGTGCTAACGCCGGAGTGAACACAGATATGCAGTATTTT; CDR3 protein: CSANAGVNTDMQYF
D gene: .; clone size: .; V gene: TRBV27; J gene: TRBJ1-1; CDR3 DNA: TGTGCCAGCGTGGGGGGGCTTGAAGCTTTCTTT; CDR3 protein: CASVGGLEAFF
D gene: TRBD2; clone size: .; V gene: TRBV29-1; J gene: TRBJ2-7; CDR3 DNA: TGCAGCGCGGGGGGGGGCTCCTACGAGCAGTACTTC; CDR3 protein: CSAGGGSYEQYF